A selection of T cell receptor beta chains follows, all from one sample in a study of blood T cells in healthy people across ages. MiXCR was run by TCRdb on the 5' RACE reads, yielding one entry per CDR3 protein. Of 650,000 to 900,000 distinct CDR3 sequences in the sample, around 62% were seen once. Sequenced input: blood. These receptors came from a man between 25 and 39 years old in good health. Each CDR3 is given with its conserved first and last residue. Fields, in order: V gene, D gene, clone size, J gene, CDR3 protein, CDR3 DNA. The D gene is left open where the match is weak. Rows may omit the clone size; those that give it use once, few, many or a size class.

TRBV4-2,.,.,TRBJ2-7,CASSQIDRGTKYEQYF,TGTGCCAGCAGCCAGATAGACCGGGGGACCAAATACGAGCAGTACTTC
TRBV4-1,.,.,TRBJ2-7,CASSQGPTKGYEQYF,TGCGCCAGCAGCCAAGGGCCCACGAAGGGCTACGAGCAGTACTTC
TRBV28,.,.,TRBJ2-5,CASSSFLETQYF,TGTGCCAGCTCCAGTTTCCTCGAGACCCAGTACTTC
TRBV15,.,.,TRBJ2-7,CATSREAKYEQYF,TGTGCCACCAGCAGAGAAGCGAAGTACGAGCAGTACTTC
TRBV6-2/TRBV6-3,.,.,TRBJ1-1,CASSYSGSAGAFF,TGTGCCAGCAGTTACTCAGGGTCCGCGGGCGCTTTCTTT
TRBV4-1,.,.,TRBJ2-7,CASRPYRDTSYEQYF,TGCGCCAGCAGACCATATCGGGACACTTCCTACGAGCAGTACTTC
TRBV24-1,.,few,TRBJ1-5,CATSDFGQRPTPYQPQHF,TGTGCCACCAGTGATTTCGGACAGCGGCCCACTCCTTATCAGCCCCAGCATTTT
TRBV9,TRBD1,.,TRBJ1-4,CASSAPGTGTNEKLFF,TGTGCCAGCAGCGCTCCGGGGACAGGGACTAATGAAAAACTGTTTTTT
TRBV4-2,.,.,TRBJ1-5,CASSQDGKQIGPQHF,TGTGCCAGCAGCCAAGATGGGAAACAGATCGGGCCCCAGCATTTT
TRBV20-1,TRBD1,.,TRBJ1-5,CSARETGAGGQPQHF,TGCAGTGCTAGAGAAACAGGGGCGGGGGGGCAGCCCCAGCATTTT
TRBV6-2/TRBV6-3,TRBD1,.,TRBJ1-5,CASSLTGKGNQPQHF,TGTGCCAGCAGTTTGACAGGGAAAGGCAATCAGCCCCAGCATTTT
TRBV11-3,.,.,TRBJ2-7,CASSSGPTAYEQYF,TGTGCCAGCAGCTCGGGACCCACAGCCTACGAGCAGTACTTC
TRBV2,.,.,TRBJ2-1,CASSDRQANYNEQFF,TGTGCCAGCAGTGACCGACAGGCTAACTACAATGAGCAGTTCTTC
TRBV20-1,TRBD1,.,TRBJ2-7,CSAWDRDYEQYF,TGCAGTGCTTGGGACAGGGACTACGAGCAGTACTTC
TRBV24-1,.,once,TRBJ2-5,CATSDGGETQYF,TGTGCCACCAGTGATGGGGGGGAGACCCAGTACTTC
TRBV10-3,.,.,TRBJ2-3,CAISEAGAPTDTQYF,TGTGCCATCAGTGAGGCGGGGGCCCCCACAGATACGCAGTATTTT
TRBV10-3,.,few,TRBJ2-6,CAIKAGSSGANVLTF,TGTGCCATCAAGGCGGGCAGCTCTGGGGCCAACGTCCTGACTTTC
TRBV14,.,.,TRBJ2-4,CASSQAGRGYIQYF,TGTGCCAGCAGCCAAGCAGGCCGTGGGTACATTCAGTACTTC
TRBV25-1,.,.,TRBJ2-7,CASNSQMGWGMRYEQYF,TGTGCCAGCAATTCCCAAATGGGGTGGGGAATGCGCTACGAGCAGTACTTC
TRBV5-1,.,.,TRBJ2-7,CASSYISGTTVSYEQYF,TGCGCCAGCAGCTATATCTCCGGGACAACGGTCTCCTACGAGCAGTACTTC
TRBV6-2/TRBV6-3,.,.,TRBJ2-1,CASSYSTGGPSYNERFF,TGTGCCAGCAGTTACTCCACGGGGGGCCCCTCCTACAATGAGCGGTTCTTC
TRBV25-1,.,.,TRBJ1-2,CASSRGQSNYGYTF,TGTGCCAGCAGTCGAGGGCAGTCTAACTATGGCTACACCTTC
TRBV20-1,.,few,TRBJ1-5,CSAPDRNSNQPQHF,TGCAGTGCGCCTGACAGGAATAGCAATCAGCCCCAGCATTTT
TRBV9,.,few,TRBJ2-2,CASSVGARVRNTGELFF,TGTGCCAGCAGCGTAGGGGCAAGGGTTCGGAACACCGGGGAGCTGTTTTTT
TRBV6-5,TRBD1,few,TRBJ1-2,CASSRGDRANYGYTF,TGTGCCAGCAGTCGAGGGGACAGGGCAAACTATGGCTACACCTTC
TRBV3-1,.,few,TRBJ1-2,CASSQTVDGYTF,TGTGCCAGCAGCCAAACGGTGGATGGCTACACCTTC
TRBV29-1,.,few,TRBJ2-7,CSVDSDGQGYEQYF,TGCAGCGTTGATTCCGATGGGCAGGGCTACGAGCAGTACTTC
TRBV12-3/TRBV12-4,TRBD2,.,TRBJ2-1,CASSWDAGGNGGNEQFF,TGTGCCAGCAGTTGGGATGCGGGGGGAAATGGGGGCAATGAGCAGTTCTTC
TRBV6-1,.,.,TRBJ1-1,CASSWSLNTEAFF,TGTGCCAGCAGCTGGTCCCTGAACACTGAAGCTTTCTTT
TRBV5-4,TRBD1,.,TRBJ2-3,CASSLARTGATDTQYF,TGTGCCAGCAGCTTAGCCAGGACAGGGGCCACAGATACGCAGTATTTT
TRBV10-3,TRBD1,few,TRBJ2-1,CAITPNPDRDNEQFF,TGTGCCATCACCCCGAACCCGGACAGGGATAATGAGCAGTTCTTC
TRBV20-1,TRBD2,.,TRBJ2-3,CSATTVTSGGRDTQYF,TGCAGTGCTACGACCGTAACTAGCGGGGGTAGGGATACGCAGTATTTT
TRBV10-3,TRBD2,.,TRBJ2-5,CAISEALAGGLSQETQYF,TGTGCCATCAGTGAGGCACTAGCGGGGGGGCTTAGTCAAGAGACCCAGTACTTC
TRBV7-9,.,once,TRBJ2-1,CASTDHATGEQFF,TGTGCCAGCACCGACCATGCAACGGGTGAGCAGTTCTTC
TRBV29-1,TRBD1,.,TRBJ2-3,CSVPKGATDTQYF,TGCAGCGTCCCAAAGGGGGCCACAGATACGCAGTATTTT
TRBV29-1,TRBD2,.,TRBJ2-5,CSVDSGGRETQYF,TGCAGCGTTGATAGCGGGGGGCGAGAGACCCAGTACTTC
TRBV7-2,.,few,TRBJ2-7,CASRKDYNSYEQYF,TGTGCCAGCCGGAAGGACTACAACTCCTACGAGCAGTACTTC
TRBV28,.,few,TRBJ2-7,CASRTSGVDEQYF,TGTGCCAGCAGGACCTCAGGGGTCGACGAGCAGTACTTC
TRBV6-2/TRBV6-3,.,few,TRBJ2-1,CASLRGEVNEQFF,TGTGCCAGCTTGCGCGGCGAGGTTAATGAGCAGTTCTTC
TRBV3-1,.,.,TRBJ2-7,CASSQDGGMHEQYF,TGTGCCAGCAGCCAAGATGGGGGGATGCACGAGCAGTACTTC
TRBV15,.,.,TRBJ2-3,CATSRGTGTDTQYF,TGTGCCACCAGCAGAGGGACTGGCACAGATACGCAGTATTTT
TRBV20-1,TRBD1,few,TRBJ1-2,CSAREDRVILTNYGYTF,TGCAGTGCTAGAGAGGACAGGGTCATCCTGACTAACTATGGCTACACCTTC
TRBV4-3,TRBD1,.,TRBJ2-6,CASSPQGAPGANVLTF,TGCGCCAGCAGCCCGCAGGGGGCCCCTGGGGCCAACGTCCTGACTTTC
TRBV7-2,.,.,TRBJ1-1,CASSFPGTEAFF,TGTGCCAGCAGTTTTCCGGGCACTGAAGCTTTCTTT
TRBV7-9,.,few,TRBJ2-5,CASSLGTFPEFQETQYF,TGTGCCAGCAGCTTAGGCACGTTTCCCGAGTTCCAAGAGACCCAGTACTTC
TRBV7-9,.,.,TRBJ2-1,CASSGWDPENNEQFF,TGTGCCAGCAGCGGGTGGGACCCTGAAAACAATGAGCAGTTCTTC
TRBV3-1,.,few,TRBJ1-1,CASTRSAGARTVAEAFF,TGTGCCAGCACCCGAAGCGCAGGGGCCAGAACGGTGGCTGAAGCTTTCTTT
TRBV7-2,.,many,TRBJ1-5,CASTLAEENQPQHF,TGTGCCAGCACCCTAGCCGAAGAGAATCAGCCCCAGCATTTT
TRBV18,TRBD1,.,TRBJ1-2,CASSPIPDRAYGYTF,TGTGCCAGCTCACCAATCCCCGACAGGGCCTATGGCTACACCTTC
TRBV27,.,.,TRBJ2-1,CASSPDYWAYNEQFF,TGTGCCAGCAGTCCTGACTACTGGGCCTACAATGAGCAGTTCTTC
TRBV4-2,TRBD1,.,TRBJ1-4,CASTRGAGLSATNEKLFF,TGTGCCAGCACCAGGGGGGCAGGCCTTTCTGCAACTAATGAAAAACTGTTTTTT